The rows below give T cell receptor beta chains drawn from one sample of a study of blood T cell repertoires in COVID-19. Clones were read by immunoSEQ multiplex PCR, and TCRdb kept only the in-frame ones, dropping some. The table shows more than 250,000 clones, with roughly 87% occurring only once. Sequenced: peripheral blood. These receptors were collected from a human donor in a cohort sampled during active COVID-19. Both conserved end residues are trimmed from each CDR3. The order of the fields is V gene, J gene, D gene, CDR3 protein. The D gene is left open where the match is weak.

V gene: TRBV7-9; J gene: TRBJ2-7; D gene: -; CDR3 protein: ASSPVDWEQY
V gene: TRBV5-1; J gene: TRBJ2-7; D gene: -; CDR3 protein: ASSLEAGSYEQY
V gene: TRBV6-2/TRBV6-3; J gene: TRBJ2-3; D gene: -; CDR3 protein: ASSYSDLVDTQY
V gene: TRBV11-2; J gene: TRBJ1-1; D gene: -; CDR3 protein: ASSLKTGGLNTEAF
V gene: TRBV4-2; J gene: TRBJ2-7; D gene: TRBD2; CDR3 protein: ASSQVLAGGSSYEQY
V gene: TRBV4-1; J gene: TRBJ1-1; D gene: TRBD1; CDR3 protein: ASSLPGQGARAF
V gene: TRBV30; J gene: TRBJ2-7; D gene: -; CDR3 protein: AWSGSVANEQY
V gene: TRBV12-3/TRBV12-4; J gene: TRBJ1-2; D gene: -; CDR3 protein: ASSLDSNYGYT
V gene: TRBV4-3; J gene: TRBJ1-2; D gene: TRBD1; CDR3 protein: ASSQAAHADTGDYGYT
V gene: TRBV5-6; J gene: TRBJ1-2; D gene: TRBD1; CDR3 protein: ASSFLGTGGEGYT
V gene: TRBV5-1; J gene: TRBJ2-3; D gene: TRBD2; CDR3 protein: ASSLAGTSRSTDTQY
V gene: TRBV5-3; J gene: TRBJ1-5; D gene: -; CDR3 protein: ARVGRSYSNQPQH
V gene: TRBV19; J gene: TRBJ2-3; D gene: TRBD2; CDR3 protein: ASSTSTAGASTDTQY
V gene: TRBV6-5; J gene: TRBJ2-7; D gene: -; CDR3 protein: ASLRAGTYEQY
V gene: TRBV9; J gene: TRBJ2-3; D gene: -; CDR3 protein: ASSEPGTDTQY
V gene: TRBV18; J gene: TRBJ2-7; D gene: TRBD1; CDR3 protein: ASSPDPGQGANEQY
V gene: TRBV18; J gene: TRBJ1-4; D gene: TRBD1; CDR3 protein: ASSTGTGREKLF
V gene: TRBV19; J gene: TRBJ1-1; D gene: -; CDR3 protein: ASSSWGQGHTEAF
V gene: TRBV18; J gene: TRBJ1-4; D gene: -; CDR3 protein: ASSQGATNEKLF
V gene: TRBV18; J gene: TRBJ2-2; D gene: -; CDR3 protein: ASSPPQLTGELF
V gene: TRBV27; J gene: TRBJ2-7; D gene: TRBD2; CDR3 protein: ASRFRGGEQY
V gene: TRBV19; J gene: TRBJ1-2; D gene: -; CDR3 protein: ASSILLPGDGYGYT
V gene: TRBV9; J gene: TRBJ2-7; D gene: -; CDR3 protein: ASSSSSGTIYEQY
V gene: TRBV3-1/TRBV3-2; J gene: TRBJ2-2; D gene: TRBD1; CDR3 protein: ASSPRDRETGELF
V gene: TRBV5-1; J gene: TRBJ2-7; D gene: -; CDR3 protein: ASSADNSGYEQY
V gene: TRBV7-9; J gene: TRBJ2-1; D gene: -; CDR3 protein: ASSLAPRRNEQF
V gene: TRBV6-6; J gene: TRBJ1-2; D gene: TRBD1; CDR3 protein: ASSYSSDRDNYGYT
V gene: TRBV29-1; J gene: TRBJ1-3; D gene: TRBD1; CDR3 protein: SVLGTVSGNTIY
V gene: TRBV6-2/TRBV6-3; J gene: TRBJ2-7; D gene: TRBD2; CDR3 protein: ASSSGTSGGFVEQY
V gene: TRBV28; J gene: TRBJ1-5; D gene: -; CDR3 protein: ASSSSDRSTQPQH
V gene: TRBV5-1; J gene: TRBJ2-6; D gene: TRBD1; CDR3 protein: ASRGQGLTGANVLT
V gene: TRBV19; J gene: TRBJ1-2; D gene: -; CDR3 protein: ASSREANYGYT
V gene: TRBV3-1/TRBV3-2; J gene: TRBJ2-3; D gene: TRBD2; CDR3 protein: ASSLRLAGDITDTQY
V gene: TRBV2; J gene: TRBJ2-5; D gene: TRBD2; CDR3 protein: ASSPTSGGWETQY
V gene: TRBV28; J gene: TRBJ2-7; D gene: TRBD2; CDR3 protein: ASSFRTSGVHYEQY
V gene: TRBV5-1; J gene: TRBJ1-2; D gene: -; CDR3 protein: ASSLSGGGYGYT
V gene: TRBV24-1; J gene: TRBJ1-5; D gene: TRBD1; CDR3 protein: ATSADRGYSNQPQH
V gene: TRBV6-5; J gene: TRBJ2-7; D gene: -; CDR3 protein: ASRARSSYEQY
V gene: TRBV7-9; J gene: TRBJ1-2; D gene: TRBD1; CDR3 protein: ASSDGTGYGYT
V gene: TRBV3-1/TRBV3-2; J gene: TRBJ2-7; D gene: -; CDR3 protein: ASSQTTPIPKYEQY
V gene: TRBV19; J gene: TRBJ1-4; D gene: -; CDR3 protein: ASSLGEKLF
V gene: TRBV15; J gene: TRBJ1-2; D gene: -; CDR3 protein: ATSRVFEEVYGYT
V gene: TRBV9; J gene: TRBJ2-1; D gene: -; CDR3 protein: ASSVGGGQGTSEQF
V gene: TRBV4-1; J gene: TRBJ2-7; D gene: TRBD2; CDR3 protein: ASSHGTSSELGYEQY
V gene: TRBV30; J gene: TRBJ1-2; D gene: -; CDR3 protein: AWSPLLAHYGYT
V gene: TRBV19; J gene: TRBJ2-7; D gene: -; CDR3 protein: ASSIQGGPHEQY
V gene: TRBV7-8; J gene: TRBJ1-2; D gene: -; CDR3 protein: ASSLRLGGPTNYGYT
V gene: TRBV6-2/TRBV6-3; J gene: TRBJ1-4; D gene: -; CDR3 protein: ASSWGHIANEKLF